This T cell receptor (beta chain) originates from a study of cytomegalovirus exposure and HLA in healthy donors. Broader study findings: Using the classifier, cytomegalovirus status was reportedly diagnosed with high specificity and sensitivity. A previous analysis found most TCR beta V segments productive roughly 87% or roughly 30% of the time. In a later analysis, a missense DCLRE1C variant was linked to TCR beta V- and J-gene trimming.

V lost 7 bases, J lost 0 bases, and 10 bases lay in between. CDR1 and CDR2 (germline): MNHEY, SVGAGI. The CDR3 consists of 14 residues. Amplification used 60 Vbeta primers and 13 Jbeta primers. Sequencing was performed with immunoSEQ multiplex PCR; in TCRdb, only in-frame clones are kept and a portion is missing. This listing includes around 48,000 clones. In the case of this clone: Its antigen is still unknown.

The sequencing input was PBMCs. The chain employs TRBV6-5 and TRBJ2-1; possibly TRBD1 for D (6 bases). The source of this sequence is a female donor in good health and CMV-seronegative. CDR3 nucleotide sequence: TGTGCCAGCAAGGGGACAAGCTCCTACAATGAGCAGTTCTTC. As protein: CASKGTSSYNEQFF.